This TCR beta chain stems from a study of blood T cells in healthy people across ages. With respect to this clonotype: Its antigen remains unidentified.

General study points: The diversity estimates, figures obtained from one million T cells, were considered underestimates. Strong correlation linked observed beta diversity and percent naive T cells. Changes in expanded clonotypes were possibly confounded, as the CMV status of donors was unknown.

Trimming removed 0 bases from V and 3 bases from J, with 12 bases in between. Per germline, CDR1 LGHNA and CDR2 YNFKEQ. The CDR3 sequence is 15 residues long. Then a second PCR, running roughly 7 to 11 cycles, was carried out with a sample-barcoded 5' primer and a J-beta primer mix. From the 5' RACE reads, TCRdb called clonotypes with MiXCR, one entry per CDR3 protein. This table holds about 1.4 million distinct CDR3 sequences, 59% found once. Sequencing input: blood. This chain links TRBV4-2 with TRBJ2-7, with D hard to call. The sequence was collected from a man younger than 35 in good health. The CDR3 protein is CASSQDLETHYEQYF. The CDR3 DNA follows: TGTGCCAGCAGCCAAGATCTGGAAACCCACTACGAGCAGTACTTC.